These 11 T cell receptor beta chains came from one sample sequenced in a study of cytomegalovirus exposure and HLA in healthy donors. PCR amplification relied on 60 Vbeta primers (plus 13 Jbeta primers). The data were produced by immunoSEQ multiplex PCR, yet TCRdb's version contains in-frame clones alone and is incomplete. The table records around 140,000 clones, more than 75% of them present only once. The specimen sequenced was PBMCs. Receptors were obtained from a man in his late teens or twenties in good health and CMV-seropositive.

The V gene is TRBV7-8, the J gene TRBJ2-1; maybe TRBD1 (5 bases). Trimming cost V 1 base and J 9 bases, with 19 bases left between them. The CDR3 contains 16 residues. CDR1 and CDR2 (germline): SGHVS, FQNEAQ. The CDR3 region has the DNA TGTGCCAGCAGCTTAGGGGGCAGTAGAGAGAAGGGTGAGCAGTTCTTC. It is translated as CASSLGGSREKGEQFF.

This clone was detected a few times. The junction departs from the called germline gene at one end, perhaps through a read error. The chain links TRBV7-7 to TRBJ1-1; D uncertain. Germline CDR1 and CDR2: SSHAT and FNYEAQ (reference sequence). CDR3 size: 14 residues. In DNA, the CDR3 is TGTGCTAGCACCAAAAAGGAGGGATGGACTGAAGCTTTCTTT. It translates to CASTKKEGWTEAFF.

The gene calls are TRBV30 and TRBJ1-1; 7 nucleotides align to TRBD1. The germline V gene has CDR1 GTSNPN and CDR2 SVGIG (reference sequence). The length of the CDR3 is 12 residues. V shed 5 bases and J 5 bases; nucleotides not matched to a gene: 5. The chain's CDR3 is CAWDRAFTEAFF. The CDR3 DNA reads TGTGCCTGGGACAGGGCGTTTACTGAAGCTTTCTTT.

The V and J genes are TRBV7-9 and TRBJ1-2; 8 positions agree with TRBD1. The CDR3 totals 15 residues. CDR1 and CDR2 from the germline V gene are SEHNR and FQNEAQ (reference sequence). V dropped 0 bases and J dropped 6; count of bases not matched to a gene: 6. The CDR3 nucleotides read TGTGCCAGCAGCTTAGCCCCGACAGGGGAAAATGGCTACACCTTC. The encoded protein is CASSLAPTGENGYTF. The complete variable domain, with remaining parts taken from reference TRBV7-9 and TRBJ1-2, reads DTGVSQNPRHKITKRGQNVTFRCDPISEHNRLYWYRQTLGQGPEFLTYFQNEAQLEKSRLLSDRFSAERPKGSFSTLEIQRTEQGDSAMYLCASSLAPTGENGYTFGSGTRLTVV.

V and J are TRBV4-1 and TRBJ1-1; TRBD1 aligns across 7 bases. Germline V gives CDR1 MGHRA, CDR2 YSYEKL. This CDR3 is built from 15 residues. Trimming cost V 2 bases and J 4 bases; bases outside gene matches: 7. The CDR3 protein is CASSQPTGSITEAFF. The CDR3 DNA reads TGCGCCAGCAGCCAACCGACAGGGAGCATCACTGAAGCTTTCTTT.

CDR3 bases: TGCAGCGTTTATTTAGTAGGGCGGGAGGGCCCCTACGAGCAGTACTTC. It codes for CSVYLVGREGPYEQYF. The chain combines TRBV29-1 with TRBJ2-7; 9 bases align to TRBD2. Germline CDR1 is SQVTM and CDR2 is ANQGSEA. The CDR3 contains 16 residues. The trim removed 5 bases at V and 2 bases at J, leaving 13 bases unmatched.

In this sample, this clone turned up a few times. The J gene is TRBJ1-2, the V gene TRBV7-9, with D possibly matching TRBD1 (5 bases). Trimming stripped 5 bases from V and 2 bases from J, with 15 bases between. Germline-derived CDR1 and CDR2 are SEHNR and FQNEAQ (reference sequence). This CDR3 comprises 15 residues. Here the CDR3 reads CASSRGRAGNYGYTF. The CDR3 DNA is TGTGCCAGCAGCCGCGGGAGGGCAGGGAACTATGGCTACACCTTC.

The V gene is TRBV9, the J gene TRBJ1-1; TRBD1 matches at 7 bases. Germline V gene lookup returns CDR1 SGDLS and CDR2 YYNGEE. CDR3 size: 14 residues. The trim removed 2 bases at V and 0 bases at J, leaving 1 base unmatched. CDR3 sequence: CASSVQGVNTEAFF. As DNA, the CDR3 is TGTGCCAGCAGCGTTCAGGGGGTGAACACTGAAGCTTTCTTT.

The chain joins TRBV23-1 to TRBJ1-2; 8 bases are a match to TRBD1. TRBV23-1 is labeled an ORF, and its function is uncertain. J was trimmed by 4 bases and V by 6 bases; bases with no gene match: 10. This CDR3 is 15 amino acids long. CDR3 coding DNA: TGCGCCAGCAGCCAGGACAGGGCCCTATTCTATGGCTACACCTTC. Residues: CASSQDRALFYGYTF.

Only one count was recorded for this clone. The rearrangement uses TRBV15 and TRBJ2-2; possibly TRBD1 for D (5 bases). CDR1 is LNHNV and CDR2 is YYDKDF in the germline V gene (reference sequence). The CDR3 length is 13 residues. Trimming pared 7 bases from V and 0 bases from J, leaving 6 bases between. This chain's CDR3 is CATMGPNTGELFF. The CDR3 bases are TGTGCCACCATGGGGCCGAACACCGGGGAGCTGTTTTTT.

The chain has TRBV5-1 and TRBJ2-1, with D uncertain. CDR1 and CDR2 (germline): SGHRS, YFSETQ. V lost 0 bases and J lost 7, with 5 bases in between. This CDR3 comprises 12 residues. The CDR3, as DNA: TGCGCCAGCAGCTTGGACGGGAATGAGCAGTTCTTC. It codes for CASSLDGNEQFF. Drawing the rest from reference TRBV5-1 and TRBJ2-1, the complete variable domain is KAGVTQTPRYLIKTRGQQVTLSCSPISGHRSVSWYQQTPGQGLQFLFEYFSETQRNKGNFPGRFSGRQFSNSRSEMNVSTLELGDSALYLCASSLDGNEQFFGPGTRLTVL.